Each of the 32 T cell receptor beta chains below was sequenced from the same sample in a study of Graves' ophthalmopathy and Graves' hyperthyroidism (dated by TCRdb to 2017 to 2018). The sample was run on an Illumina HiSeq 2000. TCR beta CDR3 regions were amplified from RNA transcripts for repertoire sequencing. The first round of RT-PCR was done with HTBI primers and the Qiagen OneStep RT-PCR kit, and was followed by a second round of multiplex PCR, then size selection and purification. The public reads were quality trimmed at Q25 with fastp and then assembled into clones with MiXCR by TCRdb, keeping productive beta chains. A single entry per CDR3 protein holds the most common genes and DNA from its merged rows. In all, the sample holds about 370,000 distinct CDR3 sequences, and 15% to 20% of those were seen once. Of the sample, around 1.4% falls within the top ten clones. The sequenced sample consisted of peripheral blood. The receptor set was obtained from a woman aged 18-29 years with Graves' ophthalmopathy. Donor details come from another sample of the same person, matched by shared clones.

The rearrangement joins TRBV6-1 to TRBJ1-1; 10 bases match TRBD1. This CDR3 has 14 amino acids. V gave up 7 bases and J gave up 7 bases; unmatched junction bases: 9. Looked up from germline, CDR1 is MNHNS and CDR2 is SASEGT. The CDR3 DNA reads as TGTGCCAGCAACCGGGACAGGGGCTTGGGTGAAGCTTTCTTT. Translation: CASNRDRGLGEAFF.

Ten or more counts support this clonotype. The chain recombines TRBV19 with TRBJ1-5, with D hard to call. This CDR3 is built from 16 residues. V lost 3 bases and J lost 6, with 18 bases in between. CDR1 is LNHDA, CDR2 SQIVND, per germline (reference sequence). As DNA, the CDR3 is TGTGCCAGTAGTATTGGGTATTCCCAGTTGGGTCAGCCCCAGCATTTT. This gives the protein CASSIGYSQLGQPQHF.

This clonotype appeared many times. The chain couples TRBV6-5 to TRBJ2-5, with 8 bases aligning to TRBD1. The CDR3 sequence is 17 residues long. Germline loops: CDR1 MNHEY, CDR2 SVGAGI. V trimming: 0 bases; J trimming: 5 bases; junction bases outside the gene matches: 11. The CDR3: CASSYSKMAGGVETQYF. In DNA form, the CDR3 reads TGTGCCAGCAGTTACTCGAAAATGGCAGGGGGCGTGGAGACCCAGTACTTC.

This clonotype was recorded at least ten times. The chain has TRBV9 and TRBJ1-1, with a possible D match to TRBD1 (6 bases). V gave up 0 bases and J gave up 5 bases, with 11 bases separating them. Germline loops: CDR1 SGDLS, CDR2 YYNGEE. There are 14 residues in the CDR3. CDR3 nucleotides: TGTGCCAGCAGCGTAGGAGGGGGGGGAACTGAAGCTTTCTTT. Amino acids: CASSVGGGGTEAFF.

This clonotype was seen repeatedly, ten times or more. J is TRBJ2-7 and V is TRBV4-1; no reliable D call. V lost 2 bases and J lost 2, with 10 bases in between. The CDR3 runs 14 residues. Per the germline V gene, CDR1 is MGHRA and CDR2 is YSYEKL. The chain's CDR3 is CASSQLGVAYEQYF. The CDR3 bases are TGCGCCAGCAGCCAACTCGGAGTCGCCTACGAGCAGTACTTC.

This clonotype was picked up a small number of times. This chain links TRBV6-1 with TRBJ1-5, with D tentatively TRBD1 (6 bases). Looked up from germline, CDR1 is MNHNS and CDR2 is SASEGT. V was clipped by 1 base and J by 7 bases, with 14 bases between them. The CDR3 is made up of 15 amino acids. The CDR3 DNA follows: TGTGCCAGCAGTGAAGGGGGGGGGGGGCGGCAGCCCCAGCATTTT. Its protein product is CASSEGGGGRQPQHF.

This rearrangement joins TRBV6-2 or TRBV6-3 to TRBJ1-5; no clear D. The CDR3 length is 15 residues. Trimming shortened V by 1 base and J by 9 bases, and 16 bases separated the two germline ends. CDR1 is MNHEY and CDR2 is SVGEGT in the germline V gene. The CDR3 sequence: CASSYWADFFPPQHF. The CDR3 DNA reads TGTGCCAGCAGTTACTGGGCAGACTTCTTTCCGCCCCAGCATTTT.

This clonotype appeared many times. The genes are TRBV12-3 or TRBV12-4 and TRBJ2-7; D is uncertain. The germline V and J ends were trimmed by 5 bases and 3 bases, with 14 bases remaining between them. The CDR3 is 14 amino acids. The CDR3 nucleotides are TGTGCCAGCAGTCTGAGAGCCCCACACTACGAGCAGTACTTC. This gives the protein CASSLRAPHYEQYF.

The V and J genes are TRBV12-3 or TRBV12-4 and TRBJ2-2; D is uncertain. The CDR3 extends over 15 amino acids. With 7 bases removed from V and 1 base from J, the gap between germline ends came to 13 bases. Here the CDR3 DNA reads TGTGCCAGCACCCAAAACCCTTTGAACACCGGGGAGCTGTTTTTT. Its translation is CASTQNPLNTGELFF.

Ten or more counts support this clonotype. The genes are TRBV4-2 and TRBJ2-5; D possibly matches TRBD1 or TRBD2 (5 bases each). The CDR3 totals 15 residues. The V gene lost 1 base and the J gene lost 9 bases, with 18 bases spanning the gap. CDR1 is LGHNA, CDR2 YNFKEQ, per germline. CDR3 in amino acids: CASSQVLGTLKSQYF. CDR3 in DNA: TGTGCCAGCAGCCAAGTTCTCGGGACCCTTAAGTCCCAGTACTTC.

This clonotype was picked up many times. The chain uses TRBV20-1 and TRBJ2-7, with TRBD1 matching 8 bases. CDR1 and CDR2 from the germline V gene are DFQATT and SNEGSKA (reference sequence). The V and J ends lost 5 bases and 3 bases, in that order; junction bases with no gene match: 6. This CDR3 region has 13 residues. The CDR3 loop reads CSAALGQGYEQYF. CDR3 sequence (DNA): TGCAGTGCTGCCCTCGGACAGGGCTACGAGCAGTACTTC.

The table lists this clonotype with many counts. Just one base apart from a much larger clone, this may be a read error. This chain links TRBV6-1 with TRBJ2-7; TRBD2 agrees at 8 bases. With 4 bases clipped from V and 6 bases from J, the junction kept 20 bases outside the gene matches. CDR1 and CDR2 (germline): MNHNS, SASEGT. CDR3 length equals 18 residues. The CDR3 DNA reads TGTGCCAGCAGTGTAGTGGGACTAGTGGGATCCGATCCAGGCGAGCAGTACTTC. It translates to CASSVVGLVGSDPGEQYF.

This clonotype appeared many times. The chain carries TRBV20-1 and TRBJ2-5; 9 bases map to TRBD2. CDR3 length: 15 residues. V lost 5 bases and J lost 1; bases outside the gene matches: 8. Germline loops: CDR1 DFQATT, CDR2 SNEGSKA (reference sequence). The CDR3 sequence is CSAPGAGGTQETQYF. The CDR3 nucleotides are TGCAGTGCTCCAGGAGCGGGGGGCACCCAAGAGACCCAGTACTTC.

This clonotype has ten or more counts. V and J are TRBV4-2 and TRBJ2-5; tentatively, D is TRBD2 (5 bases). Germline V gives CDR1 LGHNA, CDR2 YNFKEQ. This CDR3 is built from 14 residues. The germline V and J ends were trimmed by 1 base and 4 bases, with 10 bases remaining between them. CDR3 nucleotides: TGTGCCAGCAGCCAAGGGAGCGGAGCAGAGACCCAGTACTTC. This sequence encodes CASSQGSGAETQYF.

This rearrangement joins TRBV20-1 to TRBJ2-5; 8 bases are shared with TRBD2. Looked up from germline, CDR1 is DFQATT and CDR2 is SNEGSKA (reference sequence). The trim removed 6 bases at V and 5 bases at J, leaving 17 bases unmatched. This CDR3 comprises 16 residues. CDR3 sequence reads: CSARVPISGNVETQYF. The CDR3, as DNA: TGCAGTGCCAGGGTTCCCATTAGCGGGAACGTGGAGACCCAGTACTTC.

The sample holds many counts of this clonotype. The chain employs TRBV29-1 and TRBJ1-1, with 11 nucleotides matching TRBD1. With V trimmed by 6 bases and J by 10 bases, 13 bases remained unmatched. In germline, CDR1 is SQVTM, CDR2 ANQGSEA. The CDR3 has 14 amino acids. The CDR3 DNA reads TGCAGCGTACGGACAGGGGGCCCCCTTTCTGGAGCTTTCTTT. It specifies CSVRTGGPLSGAFF.

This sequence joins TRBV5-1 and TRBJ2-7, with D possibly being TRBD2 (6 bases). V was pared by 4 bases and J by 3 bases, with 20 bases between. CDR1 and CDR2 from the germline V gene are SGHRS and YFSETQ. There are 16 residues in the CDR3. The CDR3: CASSLRRVQGLYEQYF. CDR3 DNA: TGCGCCAGCAGCCTCAGGAGGGTTCAGGGCCTCTACGAGCAGTACTTC.

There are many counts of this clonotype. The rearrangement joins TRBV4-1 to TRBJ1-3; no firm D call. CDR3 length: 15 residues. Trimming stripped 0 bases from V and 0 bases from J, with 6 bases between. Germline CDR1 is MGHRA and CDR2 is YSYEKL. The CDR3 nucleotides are TGCGCCAGCAGCCAAGAATGGGACTCTGGAAACACCATATATTTT. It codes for CASSQEWDSGNTIYF.

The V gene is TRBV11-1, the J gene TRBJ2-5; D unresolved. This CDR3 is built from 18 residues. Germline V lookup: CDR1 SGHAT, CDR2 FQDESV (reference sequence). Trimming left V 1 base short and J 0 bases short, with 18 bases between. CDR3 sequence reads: CASSLVPRIVHHQETQYF. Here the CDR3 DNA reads TGTGCCAGCAGCTTAGTTCCCCGGATTGTACATCACCAAGAGACCCAGTACTTC.

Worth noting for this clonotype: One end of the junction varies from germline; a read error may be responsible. The CDR3 spells CASSPRASGVFQGTQYF. CDR3 sequence (DNA): TGTGCCAGCAGCCCGAGGGCTAGCGGGGTATTCCAAGGGACCCAGTACTTC. This sequence joins TRBV11-2 and TRBJ2-5, with 9 bases aligning to TRBD2. This CDR3 contains 17 residues. Per the germline V gene, CDR1 is SGHAT and CDR2 is FQNNGV.

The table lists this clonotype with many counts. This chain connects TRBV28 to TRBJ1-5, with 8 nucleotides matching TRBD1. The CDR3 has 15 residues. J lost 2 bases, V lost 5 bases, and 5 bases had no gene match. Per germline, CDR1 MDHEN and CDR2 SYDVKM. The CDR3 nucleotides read TGTGCCAGCAGTCGACAGGGGAGTGGCAATCAGCCCCAGCATTTT. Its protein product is CASSRQGSGNQPQHF.

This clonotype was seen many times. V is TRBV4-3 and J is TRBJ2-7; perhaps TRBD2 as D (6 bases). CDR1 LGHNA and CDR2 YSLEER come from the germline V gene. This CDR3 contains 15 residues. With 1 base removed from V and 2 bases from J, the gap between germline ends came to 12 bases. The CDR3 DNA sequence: TGCGCCAGCAGCCAAGGGAGGGCCCCGGCCTACGAGCAGTACTTC. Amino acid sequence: CASSQGRAPAYEQYF.

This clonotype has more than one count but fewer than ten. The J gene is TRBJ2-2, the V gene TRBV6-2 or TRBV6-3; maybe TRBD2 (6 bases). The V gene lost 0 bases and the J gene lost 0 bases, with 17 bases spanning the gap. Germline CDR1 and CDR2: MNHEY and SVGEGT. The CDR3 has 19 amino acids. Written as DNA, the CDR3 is TGTGCCAGCAGTTACTCGTCAAGCTCGGCGGGAACGAACACCGGGGAGCTGTTTTTT. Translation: CASSYSSSSAGTNTGELFF.

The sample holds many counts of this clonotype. The CDR3 DNA reads TGTGCCAGCAACCAAATCCGGGGACAGAGAGCTTTCTTT. Protein product: CASNQIRGQRAFF. The chain carries TRBV28 and TRBJ1-1, with 7 nucleotides matching TRBD1. In germline, CDR1 is MDHEN, CDR2 SYDVKM. The CDR3 has 13 amino acids. The J segment lost 10 bases and the V segment lost 7 bases, leaving 12 bases of the junction unmatched.

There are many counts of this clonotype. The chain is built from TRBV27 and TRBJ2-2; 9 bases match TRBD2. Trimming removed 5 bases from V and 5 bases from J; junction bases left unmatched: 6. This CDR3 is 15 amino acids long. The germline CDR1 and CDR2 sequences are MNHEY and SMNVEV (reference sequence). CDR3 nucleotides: TGTGCCAGCAGTCTCCTAGCGGGGACGACCGGGGAGCTGTTTTTT. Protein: CASSLLAGTTGELFF.

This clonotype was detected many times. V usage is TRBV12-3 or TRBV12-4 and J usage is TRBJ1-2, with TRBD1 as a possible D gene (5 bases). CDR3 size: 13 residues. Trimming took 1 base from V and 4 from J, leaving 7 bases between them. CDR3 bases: TGTGCCAGCAGTTTAGGGGGGAGCTATGGCTACACCTTC. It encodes CASSLGGSYGYTF.

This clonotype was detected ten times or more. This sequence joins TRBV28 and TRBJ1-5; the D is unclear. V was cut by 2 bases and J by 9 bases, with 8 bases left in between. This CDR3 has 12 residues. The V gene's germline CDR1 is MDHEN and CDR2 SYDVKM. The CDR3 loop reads CASSLPPRPQHF. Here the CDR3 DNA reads TGTGCCAGCAGTTTACCACCCCGGCCCCAGCATTTT.

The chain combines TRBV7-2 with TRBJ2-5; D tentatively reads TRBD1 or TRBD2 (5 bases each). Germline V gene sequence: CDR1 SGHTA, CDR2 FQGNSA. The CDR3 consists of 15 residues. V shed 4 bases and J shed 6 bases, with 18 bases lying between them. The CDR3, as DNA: TGTGCCAGCAGCTGGGGACGAGGGTGGGAGAAGACCCAGTACTTC. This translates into CASSWGRGWEKTQYF.

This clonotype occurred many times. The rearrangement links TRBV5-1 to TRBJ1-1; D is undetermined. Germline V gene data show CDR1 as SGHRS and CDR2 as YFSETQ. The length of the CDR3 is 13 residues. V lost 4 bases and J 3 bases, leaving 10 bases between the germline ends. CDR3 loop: CASSLPGHTEAFF. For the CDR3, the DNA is TGCGCCAGCAGCCTCCCAGGTCACACTGAAGCTTTCTTT.

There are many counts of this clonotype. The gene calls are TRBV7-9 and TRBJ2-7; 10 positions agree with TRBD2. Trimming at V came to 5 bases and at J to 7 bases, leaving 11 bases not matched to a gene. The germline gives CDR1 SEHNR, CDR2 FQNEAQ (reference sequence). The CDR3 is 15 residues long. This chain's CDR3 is CASSLLAGSGKEQYF. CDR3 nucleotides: TGTGCCAGCAGCCTACTAGCGGGATCTGGGAAGGAGCAGTACTTC.

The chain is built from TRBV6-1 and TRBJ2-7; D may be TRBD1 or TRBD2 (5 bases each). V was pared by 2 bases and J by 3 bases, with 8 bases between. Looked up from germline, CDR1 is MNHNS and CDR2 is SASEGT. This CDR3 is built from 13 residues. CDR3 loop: CASSEMGVYEQYF. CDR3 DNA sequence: TGTGCCAGCAGTGAAATGGGGGTCTACGAGCAGTACTTC.

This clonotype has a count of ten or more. The CDR3 region has the DNA TGTGCCATCGCGGTTGGGACCCAGTACTTC. It encodes CAIAVGTQYF. The chain uses TRBV10-3 and TRBJ2-5; no definite D call. The germline gives CDR1 ENHRY, CDR2 SYGVKD. This CDR3 has 10 amino acids. V was clipped by 8 bases and J by 7 bases, with 8 bases between them.